This TCR beta chain was recovered during a study of cytotoxic CD8 clonotypes in ibrutinib-treated CLL. The table came from immunoSEQ multiplex PCR; TCRdb's copy has only in-frame clones and leaves some out. The data contain some 130,000 clones, about 78% of them singletons. In the case of this clone: Other DNA sequences in this sample translate to the same CDR3.

This receptor was taken from a human donor with chronic lymphocytic leukemia. Sequencing used PBMCs, obtained after 24 months of ibrutinib treatment.

CDR3 sequence (DNA): TGCGCCAGCAGCTTACAGGGAGACACTGAAGCTTTCTTT. Encoded protein: CASSLQGDTEAFF. The V call is TRBV5-1, the J call TRBJ1-1; D might be TRBD1 (6 bases). The CDR3 has 13 residues. V lost 2 bases and J 3 bases, leaving 8 bases between the germline ends. The germline gives CDR1 SGHRS, CDR2 YFSETQ.